This entry lists 25 T cell receptor beta chains sequenced from one sample in a study of T cell repertoires in ileal Crohn's disease. Regarding time point: neoterminal ileum biopsy at postoperative endoscopy, about 6 months after surgery. Data came from immunoSEQ multiplex PCR; TCRdb stores just in-frame clones and leaves some out. Of roughly 16,000 clones listed, 55% to 85% were seen once; the top ten hold 4% to 4.5%. The specimen was ileal tissue. These receptors were collected from an adult with Crohn's disease.

This clone appeared a few times. The rearrangement joins TRBV15 to TRBJ1-1, with 8 positions matching TRBD1. Trimming at V came to 5 bases and at J to 3 bases, leaving 8 bases not matched to a gene. Per germline, CDR1 LNHNV and CDR2 YYDKDF (reference sequence). The CDR3 consists of 15 residues. CDR3: CATSQTQGADTEAFF. CDR3 bases: TGTGCCACCAGCCAAACTCAGGGGGCTGACACTGAAGCTTTCTTT.

The V call is TRBV19, the J call TRBJ2-7; 11 bases are a match to TRBD2. V shed 6 bases and J 3 bases; nucleotides not matched to a gene: 7. CDR1 is LNHDA and CDR2 is SQIVND in the germline V gene (reference sequence). The CDR3 length is 15 residues. CDR3 loop: CASRPRGTSGYEQYF. CDR3 coding DNA: TGTGCCAGTAGGCCCCGGGGGACTAGCGGCTACGAGCAGTACTTC.

This chain links TRBV29-1 with TRBJ2-1, with 11 bases fitting TRBD2. The V segment lost 3 bases and the J segment 4 bases; nucleotides outside the gene matches: 5. Germline CDR1 and CDR2: SQVTM and ANQGSEA. The CDR3 spans 15 residues. Written as DNA, the CDR3 is TGCAGCGTTGACAAGGGACTAGCGGCGTACAATGAGCAGTTCTTC. This codes for CSVDKGLAAYNEQFF.

The rearrangement joins TRBV6-5 to TRBJ2-7; possible D gene TRBD1, 6 bases. CDR3 length equals 14 residues. The germline gives CDR1 MNHEY, CDR2 SVGAGI. Between the trimmed V and J ends, which lost 2 bases and 1 base, there was a span of 9 bases. The CDR3 sequence is CASSYGGPSYEQYF. As DNA, the CDR3 is TGTGCCAGCAGTTACGGGGGCCCTTCCTACGAGCAGTACTTC.

The CDR3 DNA sequence: TGTGCCAGCAGCGTTGGACTAGCGCGAGAGACCCAGTACTTC. It translates to CASSVGLARETQYF. The chain uses TRBV9 and TRBJ2-5, with 9 nucleotides matching TRBD2. The germline V gene encodes CDR1 SGDLS and CDR2 YYNGEE. Trimming at V came to 2 bases and at J to 4 bases, leaving 3 bases not matched to a gene. This CDR3 spans 14 amino acids.

The rearrangement links TRBV2 to TRBJ2-7; 8 positions agree with TRBD2. The J segment lost 2 bases and the V segment lost 6 bases, leaving 6 bases of the junction unmatched. Germline V gene sequence: CDR1 SNHLY, CDR2 FYNNEI. The CDR3 spans 14 residues. In DNA, the CDR3 is TGTGCCAGCAGGTCGGGGGGGCTTCCCTACGAGCAGTACTTC. Protein sequence: CASRSGGLPYEQYF.

The chain employs TRBV4-1 and TRBJ2-1; 12 nucleotides match TRBD2. This CDR3 region has 17 residues. V trimming: 1 base; J trimming: 6 bases; junction bases outside the gene matches: 7. Germline lookup yields CDR1 MGHRA and CDR2 YSYEKL. CDR3 loop: CASSQATSGRIGNEQFF. The CDR3 DNA follows: TGCGCCAGCAGCCAAGCGACTAGCGGGAGAATAGGCAATGAGCAGTTCTTC.

The chain joins TRBV11-2 to TRBJ2-1; 8 nucleotides match TRBD2. The V gene end was trimmed by 3 bases and the J gene end by 6 bases; junction bases not matched to a gene: 10. This CDR3 has 16 residues. Germline values: CDR1 SGHAT, CDR2 FQNNGV. As DNA, the CDR3 is TGTGCCAGCAGCTTCGACCCTAGCGGGTACTCCAATGAGCAGTTCTTC. Translated: CASSFDPSGYSNEQFF.

V is TRBV2 and J is TRBJ2-3; D ambiguous. The CDR3 extends over 15 amino acids. With 6 bases removed from V and 0 bases from J, the gap between germline ends came to 13 bases. Per germline, CDR1 SNHLY and CDR2 FYNNEI. CDR3 sequence reads: CASRAATYSTDTQYF. The CDR3 region has the DNA TGTGCCAGCAGGGCAGCGACCTATAGCACAGATACGCAGTATTTT.

This chain uses TRBV5-1 with TRBJ1-2; D might be TRBD1 (5 bases). The CDR3 has 14 residues. Germline assignment: CDR1 SGHRS and CDR2 YFSETQ. Trimming stripped 0 bases from V and 5 bases from J, with 11 bases between. This chain's CDR3 is CASSLEGVGYGYTF. Written as DNA, the CDR3 is TGCGCCAGCAGCTTGGAAGGGGTGGGGTATGGCTACACCTTC.

V and J are TRBV5-6 and TRBJ2-5, with TRBD1 matching over 8 bases. The CDR3 runs 15 residues. V lost 3 bases to trimming and J lost 2 bases; unmatched junction nucleotides: 6. The germline V gene has CDR1 SGHDT and CDR2 YYEEEE. The CDR3 DNA sequence: TGTGCCAGCAGCTATATGACAGGGGAGCAAGAGACCCAGTACTTC. Translating it yields CASSYMTGEQETQYF.

The V call is TRBV27, the J call TRBJ2-7, with 7 nucleotides matching TRBD1. Trimming took 3 bases from V and 3 from J; bases not matched to a gene: 8. CDR1 is MNHEY and CDR2 is SMNVEV in the germline V gene (reference sequence). The CDR3 is made up of 15 amino acids. For the CDR3, the DNA is TGTGCCAGCAGTTTCATTAGCCCAGGGGGCTACGAGCAGTACTTC. Its translation is CASSFISPGGYEQYF.

This rearrangement joins TRBV14 to TRBJ1-6, with 7 bases aligning to TRBD1. Looked up from germline, CDR1 is SGHDN and CDR2 is FVKESK. V lost 0 bases, J lost 9 bases, and 2 bases stayed unmatched. The CDR3 totals 14 residues. The chain's CDR3 is CASSQDRGSSPLHF. The CDR3 nucleotides read TGTGCCAGCAGCCAAGACAGGGGGTCTTCACCCCTCCACTTT. Full variable domain (outside the CDR3, taken from reference TRBV14 and TRBJ1-6): EAGVTQFPSHSVIEKGQTVTLRCDPISGHDNLYWYRRVMGKEIKFLLHFVKESKQDESGMPNNRFLAERTGGTYSTLKVQPAELEDSGVYFCASSQDRGSSPLHFGNGTRLTVT.

This clone was detected only once. The V call is TRBV7-2, the J call TRBJ2-7, with 12 bases fitting TRBD2. The germline V gene has CDR1 SGHTA and CDR2 FQGNSA. Trimming at V came to 1 base and at J to 2 bases, leaving 6 bases not matched to a gene. There are 17 residues in the CDR3. Here the CDR3 reads CASSLERTSGVPYEQYF. Written as DNA, the CDR3 is TGTGCCAGCAGCTTAGAGCGGACTAGCGGGGTCCCCTACGAGCAGTACTTC.

The chain carries TRBV19 and TRBJ1-5; the D gene is possibly TRBD1 (5 bases). The CDR3 extends over 13 amino acids. Germline CDR1 reads LNHDA; CDR2 reads SQIVND (reference sequence). V was cut by 5 bases and J by 4 bases, with 9 bases left in between. CDR3 bases: TGTGCCAGTAGTGCCGACAGTAATCAGCCCCAGCATTTT. Translating gives CASSADSNQPQHF.

The chain recombines TRBV4-3 with TRBJ2-3; TRBD2 might be the D (7 bases). Trimming took off 1 base at V and 0 bases at J, with 14 bases between the two ends. The CDR3 loop spans 17 amino acids. The germline V gene has CDR1 LGHNA and CDR2 YSLEER. This CDR3 is CASSQGDGGPSTDTQYF. The CDR3 DNA sequence: TGCGCCAGCAGCCAAGGAGACGGGGGGCCTAGCACAGATACGCAGTATTTT.

The V call is TRBV7-6, the J call TRBJ2-2; 7 bases match TRBD1. The J segment lost 6 bases and the V segment lost 5 bases, leaving 6 bases of the junction unmatched. This CDR3 is built from 14 residues. Germline values: CDR1 SGHVS, CDR2 FNYEAQ. The CDR3 reads CASSPATGAGELFF. The CDR3 bases are TGTGCCAGCAGCCCCGCTACAGGGGCCGGGGAGCTGTTTTTT.

CDR3 sequence: CASSPGTSGSFYTGELFF. The DNA for the CDR3 is TGTGCCAGCAGTCCAGGGACTAGCGGGAGTTTTTACACCGGGGAGCTGTTTTTT. This chain connects TRBV25-1 to TRBJ2-2; 14 bases line up with TRBD2. The CDR3 runs to 18 residues. Germline V lookup: CDR1 MGHDK, CDR2 SYGVNS. The trim removed 5 bases at V and 3 bases at J, leaving 8 bases unmatched.

The chain employs TRBV7-9 and TRBJ2-7; 7 bases match TRBD1. The CDR3 is made up of 14 amino acids. The V and J ends lost 5 bases and 3 bases, in that order; junction bases with no gene match: 7. Germline V gene data show CDR1 as SEHNR and CDR2 as FQNEAQ (reference sequence). CDR3 sequence reads: CASSVTGINYEQYF. The CDR3 region has the DNA TGTGCCAGCAGCGTGACAGGGATTAACTACGAGCAGTACTTC.

J is TRBJ1-2 and V is TRBV5-6, with no clear D. The CDR3 totals 14 residues. The V gene's germline CDR1 is SGHDT and CDR2 YYEEEE. V shed 4 bases and J shed 2 bases, with 12 bases lying between them. CDR3 loop: CASSPPVTNYGYTF. As DNA, the CDR3 is TGTGCCAGCAGCCCCCCGGTAACCAACTATGGCTACACCTTC. Full variable domain (outside the CDR3, taken from reference TRBV5-6 and TRBJ1-2): DAGVTQSPTHLIKTRGQQVTLRCSPKSGHDTVSWYQQALGQGPQFIFQYYEEEERQRGNFPDRFSGHQFPNYSSELNVNALLLGDSALYLCASSPPVTNYGYTFGSGTRLTVV.

This clone was seen only a few times. This sequence joins TRBV7-9 and TRBJ2-1, with no clear D. CDR3 size: 13 residues. The V end was cut by 1 base, the J end by 9 bases, with 10 bases between. The germline CDR1 and CDR2 sequences are SEHNR and FQNEAQ (reference sequence). CDR3 coding DNA: TGTGCCAGCAGCTTAGGACACTTCGGTGAGCAGTTCTTC. Protein product: CASSLGHFGEQFF.

The rearrangement joins TRBV6-5 to TRBJ2-2, with 7 bases matching TRBD2. CDR1 and CDR2 from the germline V gene are MNHEY and SVGAGI. V lost 5 bases to trimming and J lost 5 bases; unmatched junction nucleotides: 2. The CDR3 runs to 13 residues. The CDR3 region has the DNA TGTGCCAGCAGTCGAGCGGGAACCGGGGAGCTGTTTTTT. Its protein product is CASSRAGTGELFF.

The V call is TRBV11-3, the J call TRBJ2-2, with TRBD2 identical over 13 bases. This CDR3 comprises 16 residues. Germline CDR1 is SGHNT and CDR2 is YENEEA. Trimming cost V 4 bases and J 4 bases; bases outside gene matches: 3. The DNA of the CDR3 is TGTGCCAGCAGCTCTGGACTAGCGGGGGCCACCGGGGAGCTGTTTTTT. Translation: CASSSGLAGATGELFF.

This chain links TRBV4-3 with TRBJ2-3; 9 bases align to TRBD1. Germline V gene data show CDR1 as LGHNA and CDR2 as YSLEER. This CDR3 region has 16 residues. V lost 2 bases and J lost 3; bases outside the gene matches: 6. The CDR3 reads CASSQLGQGMTDTQYF. DNA of the CDR3: TGCGCCAGCAGCCAATTAGGACAGGGGATGACAGATACGCAGTATTTT.

The chain employs TRBV2 and TRBJ2-7; 7 bases are shared with TRBD2. The CDR3 extends over 15 amino acids. Per germline, CDR1 SNHLY and CDR2 FYNNEI. Trimming at V came to 6 bases and at J to 2 bases, leaving 10 bases not matched to a gene. The CDR3 protein is CASRENTGTTYEQYF. CDR3 in DNA: TGTGCCAGCAGAGAAAATACCGGGACTACCTACGAGCAGTACTTC.